This section outlines one TCR beta chain sequence together with its context. The data were taken from a study of blood T cell repertoires in COVID-19. The data were produced by immunoSEQ multiplex PCR, yet TCRdb's version contains in-frame clones alone and is incomplete. The table shows fewer than 80,000 clones, with around 87% occurring only once. V was trimmed by 0 bases and J by 8 bases, leaving 19 bases between them. There are 16 residues in the CDR3. Germline lookup yields CDR1 MNHEY and CDR2 SVGAGI. The genes are TRBV6-5 and TRBJ1-2; D is unresolved. The TCR comes from a man between 65 and 79 years old with acute or convalescent COVID-19. Specimen: peripheral blood. This CDR3 is CASSYSSLTSQGGYTF. The CDR3 DNA follows: TGTGCCAGCAGTTACTCTTCTTTGACATCCCAAGGCGGCTACACCTTC.